What follows describes a single T cell receptor (beta chain). This specimen comes from a study of blood T cell repertoires in COVID-19. For the study at large: The origin of the acute and convalescent COVID-19 samples was the United States, Italy and Spain. Sample material is recorded as cDNA or gDNA derived from T cells, B-cell-depleted T cells, or PBMCs.

It was during active infection that Seattle patients were enrolled and then longitudinally followed. Looked up from germline, CDR1 is ENHRY and CDR2 is SYGVKD. Unmatched junction bases numbered 8, after V lost 4 bases and J lost 1 base. The CDR3 has 16 residues. In the source study's methods: The assay estimated nucleated cells by amplifying reference gene primers. Using immunoSEQ multiplex PCR, the repertoire was profiled, and TCRdb retains in-frame clones only, with some absent. Clone size and V and J calls were adopted from that table, with D and trimming inferred from the DNA. The table lists 75,000 to 90,000 clones, about 90% of them singletons.

This receptor was taken from a man in his late teens or twenties with COVID-19, enrolled during active disease. Sample: peripheral blood. The chain has TRBV10-3 and TRBJ1-1; 8 nucleotides line up with TRBD1. In DNA, the CDR3 is TGTGCCATCAGTGCGAATCGAGACAGGGGGAACACTGAAGCTTTCTTT. Translating gives CAISANRDRGNTEAFF.